This T cell receptor (beta chain) is from a study of CXCR3-negative and CXCR3-positive naive CD8 T cells. With respect to this clonotype: Its specificity is not known.

The length of the CDR3 is 15 residues. Germline-derived CDR1 and CDR2 are SGHKS and YYEKEE (reference sequence). General study points: Comparison of naive cells showed more hydrophobic TRB CDR3s in CXCR3-positive than in CXCR3-negative naive cells.

UMI-labeled 5' RACE TRB cDNA libraries were prepared from the cells. TCRdb reworked the 5' RACE reads into one entry per CDR3 protein, no DNA. Across 150,000 to 170,000 distinct CDR3 sequences, the top ten clones capture nearly 0.5% of the sample. Source material: naive CXCR3+ CD8+ T cells from blood. Subset denoted: CD45RO-CCR7+CD27+CD95- naive CD8+ T cells expressing CXCR3 (TNR3+). The chain employs TRBV5-5 and TRBJ2-1; TCRdb calls TRBD1, which cannot be checked without DNA. The receptor comes from a human donor in good health. Some clones in this sample may be carry-over from other donors' samples. The CDR3 sequence is CASSLGQGHYNEQFF.